The text below deals with one T cell receptor beta chain. This specimen comes from a study of blood T cell repertoires in COVID-19. Study background: PBMCs, B-cell-depleted T cells, or T cells provided the cDNA or gDNA that made up the material.

There are 15 residues in the CDR3. CDR1 is MGHRA and CDR2 is YSYEKL in the germline V gene. The junction had 11 bases not matched to a gene; V was cut back by 1 base and J by 11 bases. Produced via immunoSEQ multiplex PCR; TCRdb's table is partial and in-frame only. The table records some 350,000 clones, more than 75% of them present only once. The sequencing input was peripheral blood. The TCR comes from a woman aged 45-65 years with COVID-19, enrolled during active disease. This rearrangement joins TRBV4-1 to TRBJ1-1; TRBD1 aligns across 9 bases. The CDR3 nucleotides read TGCGCCAGCAGCCAAGCCCACAGGGGGCGCGGTGAGGCTTTCTTT. It specifies CASSQAHRGRGEAFF.